Below are 13 T cell receptor beta chains sequenced from a single sample in a study of beta chain features in type 1 diabetes. Study-wide results and caveats: Shorter TCRB CDR3s, moderately but significantly so, were found in Type 1 diabetes patients in all four CD4+ subsets.

Investigators reverse transcribed all isolated RNA, so they sequenced expressed TCRB transcripts. Method: immunoSEQ multiplex PCR; TCRdb's copy keeps in-frame clones and lacks some. This sample carries 200,000 to 250,000 clones, about 15% of them seen once, and the ten largest clones take roughly 0.019%. The antigens of these receptors remain unknown. Sequencing was carried out using naive CD4+ T cells from blood. Every receptor here comes from a man aged 25 to 45 with type 1 diabetes.

This clone appeared a few times. The chain links TRBV5-1 to TRBJ2-3, with 10 bases matching TRBD2. Germline trimming cut 0 bases from V and 2 bases from J; bases unmatched to any gene: 6. Germline lookup yields CDR1 SGHRS and CDR2 YFSETQ. There are 17 residues in the CDR3. The CDR3 loop reads CASSLDGLAGATDTQYF. CDR3 nucleotides: TGCGCCAGCAGCTTGGACGGTCTAGCGGGGGCCACAGATACGCAGTATTTT.

This clone was counted a few times. V gene TRBV2 combines with J gene TRBJ2-3; D is possibly TRBD2 (5 bases). CDR1 and CDR2 from the germline V gene are SNHLY and FYNNEI. Trimming removed 7 bases from V and 6 bases from J, with 14 bases in between. This CDR3 region has 13 residues. The CDR3 coding sequence is TGTGCCAGCATTGTACCCGGGGAGGATACGCAGTATTTT. Its protein is CASIVPGEDTQYF.

This clone appeared a single time. This chain joins TRBV30 and TRBJ1-2, with a possible D match to TRBD1 (5 bases). The CDR3 length is 13 residues. Trimming left V 0 bases short and J 4 bases short, with 9 bases between. The germline V gene encodes CDR1 GTSNPN and CDR2 SVGIG (reference sequence). The CDR3 loop is CAWSVVQGYGYTF. The CDR3, as DNA: TGTGCCTGGAGTGTCGTGCAGGGCTATGGCTACACCTTC.

The table lists this clone with a few counts. The V call is TRBV5-1, the J call TRBJ1-1, with 7 nucleotides matching TRBD1. The V gene end was trimmed by 4 bases and the J gene end by 1 base; junction bases not matched to a gene: 10. This CDR3 has 16 residues. From germline, CDR1 is SGHRS and CDR2 YFSETQ. DNA for the CDR3: TGCGCCAGCAGCCTGAGGTCGGGACAGACGAACACTGAAGCTTTCTTT. It is translated as CASSLRSGQTNTEAFF.

CDR3 protein: CASSPTGRGEQFF. The CDR3 DNA is TGTGCCAGCTCACCTACGGGGAGAGGTGAGCAGTTCTTC. The chain links TRBV18 to TRBJ2-1; D perhaps matches TRBD2 (5 bases). V was clipped by 3 bases and J by 9 bases, with 12 bases between them. Germline loops: CDR1 KGHSH, CDR2 LQKENI. This CDR3 comprises 13 residues.

There are a few counts of this clone. This sequence joins TRBV6-5 and TRBJ2-3; D perhaps matches TRBD1 (6 bases). Trimming pared 5 bases from V and 4 bases from J, leaving 16 bases between. CDR1 MNHEY and CDR2 SVGAGI come from the germline V gene. The CDR3 runs to 15 residues. The CDR3 nucleotides read TGTGCCAGCAGTCAAAGGGGGAGTCCGGCAGATACGCAGTATTTT. It is translated as CASSQRGSPADTQYF.

V is TRBV18 and J is TRBJ1-4; D is unclear. V was clipped by 1 base and J by 5 bases, with 5 bases between them. Germline V gene data show CDR1 as KGHSH and CDR2 as LQKENI. This CDR3 comprises 13 residues. This CDR3 reads CASSPRVNEKLFF. DNA for the CDR3: TGTGCCAGCTCACCACGAGTAAATGAAAAACTGTTTTTT. Variable domain in full (rest from reference TRBV18 and TRBJ1-4): NAGVMQNPRHLVRRRGQEARLRCSPMKGHSHVYWYRQLPEEGLKFMVYLQKENIIDESGMPKERFSAEFPKEGPSILRIQQVVRGDSAAYFCASSPRVNEKLFFGSGTQLSVL.

This clone was counted a few times. The CDR3 DNA reads TGTGCCAGCAGTGGCCGGGACACCGGTACCTACGAGCAGTACTTC. The encoded protein is CASSGRDTGTYEQYF. The chain couples TRBV6-1 to TRBJ2-7, with D maybe TRBD1 (6 bases). The CDR3 loop spans 15 amino acids. Germline loops: CDR1 MNHNS, CDR2 SASEGT. The V and J ends lost 4 bases and 2 bases respectively, with 15 bases between them.

CDR3 nucleotide sequence: TGTGCCAGCAGCGTAGCTCCCCGGCTAGGACAGGGGGATGGCTACACCTTC. Encoded protein: CASSVAPRLGQGDGYTF. The chain links TRBV9 to TRBJ1-2; TRBD1 matches 10 bases. The CDR3 has 17 amino acids. The V gene's germline CDR1 is SGDLS and CDR2 YYNGEE. Germline trimming cut 0 bases from V and 6 bases from J; bases unmatched to any gene: 11.

This rearrangement joins TRBV4-1 to TRBJ2-5; D gene uncertain. Germline CDR1 is MGHRA and CDR2 is YSYEKL. This CDR3 has 16 amino acids. The ends were cut back, 6 bases at V and 2 bases at J, with 19 bases in the middle. CDR3 region: CASSPTPPPTQETQYF. CDR3 in DNA: TGCGCCAGCAGTCCAACCCCCCCTCCAACACAAGAGACCCAGTACTTC.

This clone has a handful of counts. The chain combines TRBV5-1 with TRBJ2-3; tentative D call: TRBD2 (5 bases). The V end lost 4 bases, the J end lost 1 base, and 13 bases lay between the germline ends. CDR1 is SGHRS and CDR2 is YFSETQ in the germline V gene. The CDR3 is 15 residues long. The DNA of the CDR3 is TGCGCCAGCAGCCCCCGAGATAGCGGCACAGATACGCAGTATTTT. It is translated as CASSPRDSGTDTQYF.

J is TRBJ2-2 and V is TRBV5-4; weak D call: TRBD2 (7 bases). Trimming removed 6 bases from V and 0 bases from J, with 15 bases in between. Germline V lookup: CDR1 SGHNT, CDR2 YYREEE (reference sequence). The CDR3 has 16 amino acids. The CDR3 DNA reads TGTGCCAGCACCAGGGGAGGGGGAACGAACACCGGGGAGCTGTTTTTT. Translated: CASTRGGGTNTGELFF.

The chain recombines TRBV18 with TRBJ1-1; 7 nucleotides agree with TRBD1. CDR1 and CDR2 from the germline V gene are KGHSH and LQKENI. The CDR3 sequence is 16 residues long. The V gene end was trimmed by 1 base and the J gene end by 4 bases; junction bases not matched to a gene: 9. This CDR3 reads CASSPLNRGGSTEAFF. The CDR3 DNA reads TGTGCCAGCTCACCACTGAACAGGGGAGGTAGCACTGAAGCTTTCTTT. The full variable domain, its missing parts supplied by reference TRBV18 and TRBJ1-1, is NAGVMQNPRHLVRRRGQEARLRCSPMKGHSHVYWYRQLPEEGLKFMVYLQKENIIDESGMPKERFSAEFPKEGPSILRIQQVVRGDSAAYFCASSPLNRGGSTEAFFGQGTRLTVV.